This T cell receptor (beta chain) was recorded in a study of OX40 agonist ivuxolimab in advanced cancers. Libraries were prepared by immunoSEQ multiplex PCR; TCRdb keeps only in-frame clonotypes and omits some of them. The repertoire consists of about 120,000 clones, with around 91% occurring once and the leading ten covering around 0.55%. The CDR3 sequence is 15 residues long. Trimming left V 1 base short and J 1 base short, with 11 bases between. The germline V gene encodes CDR1 SGHRS and CDR2 YFSETQ. With regard to this clone: The antigen is undetermined.

Findings and limits, study-wide: Several nonresponders also turned out to have low normalized T-cell clonal expansion.

The rearrangement links TRBV5-1 to TRBJ2-5, with D perhaps matching TRBD1 or TRBD2 (5 bases each). The sequence was obtained from an adult with an advanced solid tumor such as melanoma, head and neck, liver or kidney cancer. Sample: CD4+ or CD8+ T cells sorted from blood, taken in a trial of the OX40 agonist ivuxolimab. CDR3 loop: CASSLSSGTQETQYF. The DNA for the CDR3 is TGCGCCAGCAGCTTGAGCTCAGGGACCCAAGAGACCCAGTACTTC.